This TCR beta chain was identified in a study of cytomegalovirus exposure and HLA in healthy donors. Study-wide context: T cells numbering about 179 million yielded some 110 million unique TCR beta sequences in an earlier analysis. Within an early data release were tens of millions of unique TCRs drawn from HLA-typed donors. Across around 400 genotyped donors, 81% landed in the Caucasian-associated ancestry cluster.

The CDR3 is made up of 15 amino acids. V was shortened by 6 bases and J by 2 bases, with 17 bases between the two germline ends. Germline V gene data show CDR1 as MDHEN and CDR2 as SYDVKM. While unrecorded immune exposures were likely, the donors were nominally healthy when sampled. The PCR had 60 Vbeta and 13 Jbeta primers. The repertoire was sequenced with immunoSEQ multiplex PCR; TCRdb's copy has only in-frame clones and lacks some. The profile shows more than 100,000 clones, under 85% of them singletons. V gene TRBV28 combines with J gene TRBJ2-7; tentative D call: TRBD2 (6 bases). The material sequenced was PBMCs. This TCR came from a human donor in good health. The DNA for the CDR3 is TGTGCCAGCAGCACGCGCGGGGCAGGCCCCTACGAGCAGTACTTC. This sequence encodes CASSTRGAGPYEQYF.